The 28 T cell receptor beta chains reported below all come from one sample, sequenced in a study of blood T cells in healthy people across ages. Alongside a J-beta primer mix, a sample-barcoded 5' primer served in a second PCR lasting about 7 to 12 cycles. TCRdb reprocessed the 5' RACE reads with MiXCR, giving one entry per CDR3 protein. The table lists under 800,000 distinct CDR3 sequences, 35% to 45% of them singletons. The sample was blood. These receptors all stem from a woman aged 60-75 years in good health.

This clonotype was seen a handful of times. The V call is TRBV7-3, the J call TRBJ2-1; 13 bases align to TRBD2. The junction had 5 bases not matched to a gene; V was cut back by 2 bases and J by 4 bases. This CDR3 has 17 residues. Germline V gene data show CDR1 as SGHTA and CDR2 as FQGTGA. CDR3 DNA: TGTGCCAGCAGCTTACTCCGGACTAGCGGGGGATACAATGAGCAGTTCTTC. This sequence encodes CASSLLRTSGGYNEQFF.

A note on this clonotype: The junction does not match germline at one end; this may be a read error. The gene calls are TRBV3-1 and TRBJ2-1; D is possibly TRBD2 (5 bases). CDR1 is LGHDT and CDR2 is YNNKEL in the germline V gene (reference sequence). This CDR3 region has 16 residues. The CDR3 protein is CASRDISVRAGNGQFF. CDR3 sequence (DNA): TGTGCCAGCAGAGATATTAGCGTGAGGGCCGGGAATGGGCAGTTCTTC.

This chain joins TRBV29-1 and TRBJ2-5; D is unresolved. The germline V gene encodes CDR1 SQVTM and CDR2 ANQGSEA. The CDR3 has 15 residues. V was cut by 2 bases and J by 5 bases, with 18 bases left in between. DNA of the CDR3: TGCAGCGTTGAATTGGGCACCAGCCTGGTCGAGACCCAGTACTTC. Translation gives CSVELGTSLVETQYF.

This chain connects TRBV4-1 to TRBJ2-1; 11 bases line up with TRBD2. This CDR3 spans 16 amino acids. Germline assignment: CDR1 MGHRA and CDR2 YSYEKL. V was clipped by 0 bases and J by 7 bases; unmatched bases: 5. CDR3 residues: CASSQDSGGVYNEQFF. The CDR3 DNA reads TGCGCCAGCAGCCAAGATAGCGGGGGGGTATATAATGAGCAGTTCTTC.

The chain uses TRBV20-1 and TRBJ2-1; TRBD1 matches 11 bases. Trimming removed 0 bases from V and 9 bases from J; junction bases left unmatched: 7. The CDR3 runs to 15 residues. Germline V CDR1 and CDR2: DFQATT, SNEGSKA (reference sequence). As DNA, the CDR3 is TGCAGTGCTAGAGATATGGACAGGGGGCGTAGTGAGCAGTTCTTC. This translates into CSARDMDRGRSEQFF.

In this sample, this clonotype turned up a few times. This chain links TRBV29-1 with TRBJ2-1; D remains ambiguous. Deletions cut 2 bases from V and 2 bases from J, with 10 bases between. CDR3 length equals 14 residues. The germline V gene has CDR1 SQVTM and CDR2 ANQGSEA. The DNA for the CDR3 is TGCAGCGTTGAACAGGACGGCCCCTACAATGAGCAGTTCTTC. Translated: CSVEQDGPYNEQFF.

The genes are TRBV20-1 and TRBJ2-4; D not resolved. V shed 2 bases and J shed 2 bases, with 13 bases lying between them. CDR3 length: 15 residues. CDR1 is DFQATT, CDR2 SNEGSKA, per germline (reference sequence). CDR3 amino acids: CSARSGLATKNIQYF. CDR3 in DNA: TGCAGTGCTAGATCGGGTCTTGCAACCAAAAACATTCAGTACTTC.

In its sample, this clonotype was seen once. Its ends do not fully match the called genes, so a read error is possible. This chain connects TRBV4-2 to TRBJ2-7, with 10 bases that match TRBD1. Germline V gene sequence: CDR1 LGHNA, CDR2 YNFKEQ. The CDR3 loop spans 17 amino acids. CDR3 DNA sequence: TGTGCCTGCAGCCAAGATCTGTGGGACAGGGGTACCTACGAGCAGTACTTT. Translating gives CACSQDLWDRGTYEQYF.

V gene TRBV20-1 combines with J gene TRBJ2-5; D not certain. Trimming took 6 bases from V and 3 from J, leaving 11 bases between them. The CDR3 is 12 amino acids. The germline CDR1 and CDR2 sequences are DFQATT and SNEGSKA (reference sequence). CDR3 DNA sequence: TGCAGTGCCACCCCCTGGGAAGAGACCCAGTACTTC. Residues: CSATPWEETQYF.

The chain couples TRBV20-1 to TRBJ1-4; D is undetermined. Germline loops: CDR1 DFQATT, CDR2 SNEGSKA (reference sequence). This CDR3 contains 15 residues. V was shortened by 0 bases and J by 5 bases, with 13 bases between the two germline ends. The CDR3 spells CSARDPRGGNEKLFF. DNA for the CDR3: TGCAGTGCTAGAGATCCCCGAGGCGGCAATGAAAAACTGTTTTTT.

In this sample, this clonotype turned up a few times. The chain recombines TRBV12-3 or TRBV12-4 with TRBJ2-1; D not resolved. V lost 4 bases and J 5 bases, leaving 9 bases between the germline ends. The CDR3 sequence is 13 residues long. As DNA, the CDR3 is TGTGCCAGCAGTTACGCAGCAGACAATGAGCAGTTCTTC. The encoded protein is CASSYAADNEQFF.

This clonotype was seen more than once but under ten times. The gene calls are TRBV11-2 and TRBJ2-1, with TRBD2 matching over 8 bases. In germline, CDR1 is SGHAT, CDR2 FQNNGV. This CDR3 comprises 13 residues. J lost 10 bases, V lost 5 bases, and 7 bases had no gene match. The CDR3, as DNA: TGTGCCAGCAGCCACCTCGAGCGGGAGGAGCAGTTCTTC. Its protein is CASSHLEREEQFF.

Regarding this clonotype: The junction departs from the called germline gene at one end, perhaps through a read error. The genes are TRBV5-6 and TRBJ1-5; no clear D. This CDR3 spans 14 amino acids. Germline CDR1 is SGHDT and CDR2 is YYEEEE. CDR3 sequence: CASSWGGSNRPQHF. The DNA for the CDR3 is TGTGCCAGCAGCTGGGGAGGGAGCAATCGGCCCCAGCATTTT.

Turning to this clonotype: A single base separates this from a much larger clone, so it may be a read error. The CDR3 nucleotides read TGTGCCATCGGGGGACAGGGAGAAAATGAAAAACTGTTTTTT. This gives the protein CAIGGQGENEKLFF. The J gene is TRBJ1-4, the V gene TRBV10-3, with TRBD1 matching over 9 bases. Germline CDR1 is ENHRY and CDR2 is SYGVKD. This CDR3 spans 14 amino acids. V trimming: 8 bases; J trimming: 5 bases; junction bases outside the gene matches: 6.

A word on this clonotype: The junction does not match germline at one end; this may be a read error. This rearrangement joins TRBV20-1 to TRBJ2-3, with D possibly called TRBD1 or TRBD2 (7 bases each). Germline CDR1 and CDR2: DFQATT and SNEGSKA (reference sequence). The CDR3 contains 14 residues. The CDR3 is CSASTGGGTDAQYF. In DNA, the CDR3 is TGCAGTGCTAGTACGGGAGGTGGGACAGATGCGCAGTATTTT.

This clonotype has at least ten counts. The chain uses TRBV18 and TRBJ1-6; D gene ambiguous. Trimming left V 0 bases short and J 8 bases short, with 2 bases between. The germline V gene has CDR1 KGHSH and CDR2 LQKENI. The CDR3 consists of 12 residues. The CDR3 DNA reads TGTGCCAGCTCACCACCGGATTCACCCCTCCACTTT. As protein: CASSPPDSPLHF. The complete variable domain, with remaining parts taken from reference TRBV18 and TRBJ1-6, reads NAGVMQNPRHLVRRRGQEARLRCSPMKGHSHVYWYRQLPEEGLKFMVYLQKENIIDESGMPKERFSAEFPKEGPSILRIQQVVRGDSAAYFCASSPPDSPLHFGNGTRLTVT.

The table lists this clonotype with a few counts. V and J are TRBV7-2 and TRBJ1-5, with D perhaps TRBD1 (6 bases). The CDR3 extends over 16 amino acids. The V end lost 6 bases, the J end lost 0 bases, and 15 bases lay between the germline ends. Germline V CDR1 and CDR2: SGHTA, FQGNSA. CDR3 in amino acids: CASSIDRRGSNQPQHF. The CDR3 DNA follows: TGTGCCAGCAGTATAGACAGGAGGGGTAGCAATCAGCCCCAGCATTTT.

Ten or more counts support this clonotype. This CDR3 is CSARDLNSITDTQYF. The CDR3 DNA is TGCAGTGCTAGAGATCTCAACTCGATCACAGATACGCAGTATTTT. This rearrangement joins TRBV20-1 to TRBJ2-3; D ambiguous. The V end lost 0 bases, the J end lost 2 bases, and 12 bases lay between the germline ends. The CDR3 consists of 15 residues. Germline CDR1 DFQATT, CDR2 SNEGSKA (reference sequence).

V gene TRBV20-1 combines with J gene TRBJ1-4, with D tentatively TRBD1 (5 bases). The germline gives CDR1 DFQATT, CDR2 SNEGSKA (reference sequence). This CDR3 has 13 amino acids. CDR3 residues: CSSPGGADEKLFF. In DNA, the CDR3 is TGCAGCTCCCCCGGGGGTGCCGATGAAAAACTGTTTTTT.

Only a few counts were recorded for this clonotype. The V gene is TRBV10-1, the J gene TRBJ2-3; no reliable D call. The CDR3 totals 12 residues. In germline, CDR1 is WNHNN, CDR2 SYGVQD (reference sequence). The ends were cut back, 2 bases at V and 6 bases at J, with 6 bases in the middle. The CDR3 loop reads CASSEIGDTQYF. CDR3 in DNA: TGCGCCAGCAGTGAGATTGGGGATACGCAGTATTTT.

This clonotype has just a few counts. CDR3 protein: CASSAGPTLSGANVLTF. The CDR3 DNA sequence: TGTGCCAGCAGTGCGGGACCGACTCTCTCTGGGGCCAACGTCCTGACTTTC. V and J are TRBV6-2 or TRBV6-3 and TRBJ2-6; perhaps TRBD2 as D (6 bases). Per germline, CDR1 MNHEY and CDR2 SVGEGT. The CDR3 consists of 17 residues. V was pared by 5 bases and J by 0 bases, with 14 bases between.

Turning to this clonotype: A read error is possible here, since a much larger clone lies one base away. V is TRBV20-1 and J is TRBJ2-5; D call uncertain. V was trimmed by 6 bases and J by 11 bases, leaving 22 bases between them. The germline V gene encodes CDR1 DFQATT and CDR2 SNEGSKA (reference sequence). The CDR3 contains 13 residues. DNA for the CDR3: TGCAGTGCCCCCAAAGTGACCACCTACGGGCAGTACTTC. Translated, it gives CSAPKVTTYGQYF.

This chain connects TRBV5-8 to TRBJ2-7, with D uncertain. This CDR3 region has 12 residues. Looked up from germline, CDR1 is SGHTS and CDR2 is YDEGEE. Trimming took 7 bases from V and 1 from J, leaving 9 bases between them. DNA of the CDR3: TGTGCCAGCCGGCAGGCTTCCTACGAGCAGTACTTC. Its protein product is CASRQASYEQYF.

This clonotype was detected only a few times. With a much larger clone just one base away, this may be a read error. The chain uses TRBV3-1 and TRBJ1-1, with D unclear. The germline V gene has CDR1 LGHDT and CDR2 YNNKEL (reference sequence). V was pared by 0 bases and J by 2 bases, with 7 bases between. This CDR3 region has 14 residues. DNA for the CDR3: TGTGCCAGCAGCCAAGATCAGGAAAACACTGAAGCTTTCTTT. It codes for CASSQDQENTEAFF.

The chain combines TRBV7-9 with TRBJ2-7, with 12 bases aligning to TRBD2. From germline, CDR1 is SEHNR and CDR2 FQNEAQ (reference sequence). This CDR3 contains 15 residues. Trimming cost V 4 bases and J 4 bases; bases outside gene matches: 5. The CDR3 sequence is CASSSRTSGKYEQYF. The CDR3 DNA reads TGTGCCAGCAGCTCCCGGACTAGCGGGAAGTACGAGCAGTACTTC.

The rearrangement links TRBV20-1 to TRBJ2-3; TRBD1 is a possible D gene (8 bases). The germline V gene encodes CDR1 DFQATT and CDR2 SNEGSKA (reference sequence). V lost 5 bases and J 4 bases, leaving 22 bases between the germline ends. This CDR3 comprises 16 residues. This CDR3 is CSAGRQGRGDSDTQYF. The CDR3 DNA reads TGCAGTGCTGGTCGACAGGGGAGGGGAGACTCAGATACGCAGTATTTT.

CDR3 bases: TGTGCCAGCAGCTTCCGTGGGGGTAGCACAGATACGCAGTATTTT. Amino acids: CASSFRGGSTDTQYF. This chain links TRBV7-3 with TRBJ2-3; D is perhaps TRBD1 or TRBD2 (5 bases each). Germline V gene data show CDR1 as SGHTA and CDR2 as FQGTGA. Deletions cut 3 bases from V and 0 bases from J, with 10 bases between. The CDR3 loop spans 15 amino acids.

The chain uses TRBV6-1 and TRBJ2-1; 10 bases are shared with TRBD1. CDR1 and CDR2 from the germline V gene are MNHNS and SASEGT. The CDR3 extends over 17 amino acids. V gave up 7 bases and J gave up 2 bases; unmatched junction bases: 11. CDR3 sequence reads: CASIPITGQGPYNEQFF. The CDR3 DNA sequence: TGTGCCAGCATTCCTATTACGGGACAGGGGCCCTACAATGAGCAGTTCTTC.